Below, 18 T cell receptor beta chains from the same sample are listed, as sequenced in a study of cytomegalovirus exposure and HLA in healthy donors. PCR was performed using 60 Vbeta and 13 Jbeta primers. TCRdb's copy holds only in-frame clones and misses some; the assay was immunoSEQ multiplex PCR. The data show about 100,000 clones, with 78% seen just once and approximately 0.83% held by the top ten. The specimen was PBMCs. The receptor source for this set is a woman in her fifties or sixties in good health and CMV-seronegative.

This rearrangement joins TRBV7-2 to TRBJ2-7; D remains ambiguous. Trimming pared 5 bases from V and 6 bases from J, leaving 14 bases between. The CDR3 consists of 13 residues. In germline, CDR1 is SGHTA, CDR2 FQGNSA. In nucleotides, the CDR3 is TGTGCCAGCAGCCCCCCTCCACCCGGCGAGCAGTACTTC. Translated: CASSPPPPGEQYF.

The V call is TRBV7-2, the J call TRBJ1-4; unclear D gene. The CDR3 is 12 residues long. Deletions cut 7 bases from V and 5 bases from J, with 8 bases between. Per germline, CDR1 SGHTA and CDR2 FQGNSA. The CDR3 sequence: CASKRENEKLFF. The CDR3 DNA reads TGTGCCAGCAAGCGGGAAAATGAAAAACTGTTTTTT.

Notes on this clone: The same CDR3 can be traced to other DNA sequences in this sample. The chain carries TRBV5-1 and TRBJ2-2, with D possibly being TRBD1 (5 bases). The germline V and J ends were trimmed by 0 bases and 6 bases, with 6 bases remaining between them. The CDR3 runs to 13 residues. Looked up from germline, CDR1 is SGHRS and CDR2 is YFSETQ. The CDR3 is CASSLEGAGELFF. In DNA form, the CDR3 reads TGCGCCAGCAGCTTGGAAGGGGCCGGGGAGCTGTTTTTT.

This clone was detected only a few times. The rearrangement links TRBV7-6 to TRBJ2-7; 7 bases map to TRBD2. The V gene's germline CDR1 is SGHVS and CDR2 FNYEAQ. Trimming cost V 1 base and J 9 bases; bases outside gene matches: 9. CDR3 length: 14 residues. The CDR3 sequence is CASSLESREGGQYF. CDR3 coding DNA: TGTGCCAGCAGCTTAGAGTCCAGGGAGGGTGGGCAGTACTTC.

The gene calls are TRBV19 and TRBJ2-7; 8 bases are a match to TRBD1. Germline lookup yields CDR1 LNHDA and CDR2 SQIVND (reference sequence). V lost 5 bases, J lost 2 bases, and 14 bases stayed unmatched. The CDR3 spans 17 residues. CDR3 region: CASSLDRATQFAYEQYF. The CDR3 nucleotides read TGTGCCAGTAGTCTGGACAGGGCCACACAATTTGCCTACGAGCAGTACTTC.

The rearrangement links TRBV13 to TRBJ2-7; TRBD2 agrees at 9 bases. This CDR3 is 15 amino acids long. With V trimmed by 2 bases and J by 3 bases, 5 bases remained unmatched. Germline V gives CDR1 PRHDT, CDR2 FYEKMQ (reference sequence). The CDR3: CASSLRRGGFYEQYF. CDR3 coding DNA: TGTGCCAGCAGCTTAAGGCGGGGGGGATTCTACGAGCAGTACTTC.

V is TRBV6-5 and J is TRBJ1-2; D unclear. The germline V gene has CDR1 MNHEY and CDR2 SVGAGI. The CDR3 is made up of 13 amino acids. V lost 10 bases to trimming and J lost 0 bases, with 12 bases between them. The CDR3 nucleotides are TGTGCCACCACCGCCCGGGCTAACTATGGCTACACCTTC. The encoded protein is CATTARANYGYTF.

The J gene is TRBJ1-2, the V gene TRBV29-1; D perhaps matches TRBD1 (5 bases). The germline CDR1 and CDR2 sequences are SQVTM and ANQGSEA. The CDR3 contains 11 residues. Trimming pared 6 bases from V and 0 bases from J, leaving 5 bases between. DNA for the CDR3: TGCAGCGTAGGGGCTAACTATGGCTACACCTTC. Its translation: CSVGANYGYTF. The full variable domain, with the rest looked up from reference TRBV29-1 and TRBJ1-2, is SAVISQKPSRDICQRGTSLTIQCQVDSQVTMMFWYRQQPGQSLTLIATANQGSEATYESGFVIDKFPISRPNLTFSTLTVSNMSPEDSSIYLCSVGANYGYTFGSGTRLTVV.

This chain uses TRBV5-1 with TRBJ2-7; D is possibly TRBD1 (5 bases). The ends were cut back, 2 bases at V and 2 bases at J, with 11 bases in the middle. The CDR3 totals 14 residues. The germline CDR1 and CDR2 sequences are SGHRS and YFSETQ. The CDR3 protein is CASSFDSLTYEQYF. For the CDR3, the DNA is TGCGCCAGCAGCTTTGACAGCCTGACCTACGAGCAGTACTTC.

This chain uses TRBV10-3 with TRBJ2-7; tentatively, D is TRBD1 (5 bases). CDR1 and CDR2 from the germline V gene are ENHRY and SYGVKD. This CDR3 is 15 amino acids long. The V and J ends lost 0 bases and 4 bases respectively, with 13 bases between them. The CDR3 bases are TGTGCCATCAGTGAGTCCCAGGGAAATCGGTACGAGCAGTACTTC. Translating gives CAISESQGNRYEQYF.

The chain employs TRBV4-1 and TRBJ2-2, with D hard to call. Trimming pared 0 bases from V and 1 base from J, leaving 9 bases between. The CDR3 is made up of 16 amino acids. CDR1 and CDR2 from the germline V gene are MGHRA and YSYEKL. The CDR3 here is CASSQDPGRNTGELFF. The DNA for the CDR3 is TGCGCCAGCAGCCAAGATCCTGGCAGGAACACCGGGGAGCTGTTTTTT.

The chain carries TRBV6-1 and TRBJ1-5, with a possible D match to TRBD1 (5 bases). Trimming took off 2 bases at V and 5 bases at J, with 13 bases between the two ends. CDR3 length: 15 residues. The germline V gene has CDR1 MNHNS and CDR2 SASEGT. CDR3 residues: CASSEPRQGYQPQHF. CDR3 nucleotides: TGTGCCAGCAGTGAACCTAGGCAGGGCTATCAGCCCCAGCATTTT.

The genes are TRBV2 and TRBJ2-2, with 10 bases aligning to TRBD2. J gave up 1 base and V 4 bases, and 3 bases lay outside the gene matches. Germline lookup yields CDR1 SNHLY and CDR2 FYNNEI. This CDR3 has 16 residues. CDR3 residues: CASSGAGGQNTGELFF. The CDR3 DNA follows: TGTGCCAGCAGTGGAGCGGGGGGGCAGAACACCGGGGAGCTGTTTTTT.

The chain is built from TRBV6-5 and TRBJ1-2, with TRBD1 matching over 8 bases. Trimming took 6 bases from V and 8 from J; bases not matched to a gene: 8. The CDR3 runs to 13 residues. CDR1 is MNHEY and CDR2 is SVGAGI in the germline V gene. This CDR3 reads CASRTTGVGGYTF. CDR3 nucleotide sequence: TGTGCCAGCAGGACGACAGGGGTAGGAGGCTACACCTTC.

This chain joins TRBV7-2 and TRBJ1-4; 7 bases fit TRBD1. V lost 5 bases to trimming and J lost 4 bases; unmatched junction nucleotides: 10. This CDR3 has 16 residues. The germline CDR1 and CDR2 sequences are SGHTA and FQGNSA. The CDR3 protein is CASSPRPGGSNEKLFF. CDR3 bases: TGTGCCAGCAGCCCCCGCCCAGGGGGAAGTAATGAAAAACTGTTTTTT.

The chain uses TRBV19 and TRBJ1-4; 9 bases are shared with TRBD1. Looked up from germline, CDR1 is LNHDA and CDR2 is SQIVND (reference sequence). Losses at the gene ends were 9 bases for V and 6 bases for J; bases not matched to a gene: 11. The CDR3 extends over 15 amino acids. The CDR3 here is CASGTGRGLDEKLFF. The CDR3 coding sequence is TGTGCCAGCGGGACAGGGCGGGGGTTGGATGAAAAACTGTTTTTT. Together with reference TRBV19 and TRBJ1-4, the CDR3 gives the full variable domain: DGGITQSPKYLFRKEGQNVTLSCEQNLNHDAMYWYRQDPGQGLRLIYYSQIVNDFQKGDIAEGYSVSREKKESFPLTVTSAQKNPTAFYLCASGTGRGLDEKLFFGSGTQLSVL.

The genes are TRBV5-6 and TRBJ1-6; no clear D gene. The length of the CDR3 is 15 residues. V shed 0 bases and J shed 6 bases, with 10 bases lying between them. Germline-derived CDR1 and CDR2 are SGHDT and YYEEEE. The CDR3: CASSLERSGNSPLHF. DNA of the CDR3: TGTGCCAGCAGCTTGGAAAGGAGCGGTAATTCACCCCTCCACTTT.

The chain joins TRBV7-6 to TRBJ2-3; 8 positions agree with TRBD2. CDR1 and CDR2 from the germline V gene are SGHVS and FNYEAQ. This CDR3 has 18 amino acids. The junction had 12 bases not matched to a gene; V was cut back by 4 bases and J by 0 bases. CDR3: CASSSPGGLAGSTDTQYF. The CDR3 coding sequence is TGTGCCAGCAGCTCTCCCGGAGGTCTAGCGGGCAGCACAGATACGCAGTATTTT.